One and the same sample provided the 9 T cell receptor beta chains below, sequenced in a study of cytomegalovirus exposure and HLA in healthy donors. The protocol was immunoSEQ multiplex PCR, while the TCRdb copy is restricted to in-frame clones and leaves out a portion. The sample consists of 100,000 to 130,000 clones, more than 90% of them appearing once. The sequenced sample was PBMCs. These receptors were obtained from a young woman in good health and CMV-seronegative.

This chain links TRBV7-8 with TRBJ2-7; D ambiguous. CDR1 is SGHVS and CDR2 is FQNEAQ in the germline V gene. Deletions cut 3 bases from V and 1 base from J, with 4 bases between. This CDR3 contains 12 residues. DNA of the CDR3: TGTGCCAGCAGCTTCGGGTCCTACGAGCAGTACTTC. Amino acids: CASSFGSYEQYF.

V usage is TRBV18 and J usage is TRBJ2-1; 9 bases fit TRBD2. CDR1 and CDR2 from the germline V gene are KGHSH and LQKENI. The junction had 5 bases not matched to a gene; V was cut back by 3 bases and J by 8 bases. The length of the CDR3 is 14 residues. The CDR3 DNA reads TGTGCCAGCTCACCGGCGGGGGGGCCGCATGAGCAGTTCTTC. It yields the protein CASSPAGGPHEQFF.

The chain uses TRBV7-8 and TRBJ2-4, with D maybe TRBD1 (6 bases). V lost 4 bases to trimming and J lost 7 bases, with 23 bases between them. Germline V gene data show CDR1 as SGHVS and CDR2 as FQNEAQ. The CDR3 totals 17 residues. The CDR3 nucleotides are TGTGCCAGCAGCTCCCCCCAGACGGAAACAGGGTGGAACATTCAGTACTTC. It codes for CASSSPQTETGWNIQYF.

The genes are TRBV7-9 and TRBJ1-4; 9 bases align to TRBD1. The CDR3 has 16 amino acids. The germline V gene has CDR1 SEHNR and CDR2 FQNEAQ (reference sequence). V lost 5 bases to trimming and J lost 8 bases; unmatched junction nucleotides: 12. The CDR3 nucleotides read TGTGCCAGCAGCATTACCGGGACAGGGTTTACAGAAAAACTGTTTTTT. This gives the protein CASSITGTGFTEKLFF.

This chain uses TRBV28 with TRBJ1-2; TRBD1 is a possible D gene (5 bases). This CDR3 has 14 residues. CDR1 is MDHEN, CDR2 SYDVKM, per germline. The V and J ends lost 2 bases and 6 bases respectively, with 13 bases between them. The DNA for the CDR3 is TGTGCCAGCAGTTTACTTGACAGTAGGAATGGCTACACCTTC. Protein product: CASSLLDSRNGYTF.

The J gene is TRBJ1-1, the V gene TRBV6-5; weak D call: TRBD1 (6 bases). V gave up 4 bases and J gave up 9 bases, with 21 bases separating them. Germline CDR1 MNHEY, CDR2 SVGAGI. The CDR3 is 15 residues long. CDR3 in DNA: TGTGCCAGCAGTTCATCCGGGACACCGGTTGTAAAAGCTTTCTTT. This codes for CASSSSGTPVVKAFF.

The genes are TRBV9 and TRBJ2-5, with 10 bases lining up with TRBD2. The V gene end was trimmed by 4 bases and the J gene end by 5 bases; junction bases not matched to a gene: 11. Germline CDR1 and CDR2: SGDLS and YYNGEE. The length of the CDR3 is 16 residues. CDR3 sequence reads: CASSPFSGGLLETQYF. The CDR3 coding sequence is TGTGCCAGCAGCCCTTTTAGCGGGGGGCTTCTCGAGACCCAGTACTTC.

The chain combines TRBV6-5 with TRBJ2-2; 8 bases fit TRBD1. V shed 3 bases, J shed 0 bases, and the junction held 3 bases outside the gene matches. The CDR3 runs to 16 residues. From germline, CDR1 is MNHEY and CDR2 SVGAGI. The CDR3 loop is CASSYKTGANTGELFF. CDR3 nucleotide sequence: TGTGCCAGCAGTTATAAGACAGGGGCGAACACCGGGGAGCTGTTTTTT.

The J gene is TRBJ1-2, the V gene TRBV5-5; 8 positions agree with TRBD1. J gave up 3 bases and V 6 bases, and 4 bases lay outside the gene matches. CDR1 is SGHKS and CDR2 is YYEKEE in the germline V gene (reference sequence). CDR3 length equals 13 residues. This chain's CDR3 is CASTPTGDYGYTF. CDR3 nucleotide sequence: TGTGCCAGCACGCCGACAGGGGACTATGGCTACACCTTC. Looking up the rest from reference TRBV5-5 and TRBJ1-2 gives the full variable domain: DAGVTQSPTHLIKTRGQQVTLRCSPISGHKSVSWYQQVLGQGPQFIFQYYEKEERGRGNFPDRFSARQFPNYSSELNVNALLLGDSALYLCASTPTGDYGYTFGSGTRLTVV.